The 15 T cell receptor beta chains below all came from one sample that was sequenced in a study of CD8+ T cells in alopecia areata (dated by TCRdb to 2016 to 2019). The library was made by the immunoSEQ multiplex PCR assay. RNA was extracted from all samples and reverse transcribed into cDNA, which served as template for TCR sequencing. Imported from immuneACCESS, the table was reduced by TCRdb to in-frame sequences with V and J called. These copies leave out some clones; in studies compared against another copy, an unresolved V gene accounts for under half, and the cause of the remainder is not known. In all, the sample holds 180,000 or so clones, and about 66% of those were seen once. Jointly, the top ten make up about an eighth of the sample. Interpreted using the paper, the time point label stands for: baseline before oral tofacitinib. The sequencing here drew on CD8+ T cells sorted from blood, taken at week 0. These receptors all come from a human donor with alopecia areata.

This chain uses TRBV2 with TRBJ2-3, with D uncertain. The CDR3 sequence is 11 residues long. CDR1 is SNHLY, CDR2 FYNNEI, per germline. V gave up 7 bases and J gave up 2 bases, with 4 bases separating them. The CDR3 reads CASTSTDTQYF. DNA of the CDR3: TGTGCCAGCACGTCCACAGATACGCAGTATTTT.

CDR3 protein: CASSRNSYNSPLHF. In nucleotides, the CDR3 is TGTGCCAGTAGTAGGAACTCCTATAATTCACCCCTCCACTTT. The rearrangement uses TRBV19 and TRBJ1-6; unclear D gene. Trimming removed 4 bases from V and 0 bases from J, with 4 bases in between. This CDR3 spans 14 amino acids. Germline V gene sequence: CDR1 LNHDA, CDR2 SQIVND (reference sequence).

V and J are TRBV7-9 and TRBJ2-7; D is tentatively TRBD1 or TRBD2 (6 bases each). The CDR3 runs to 14 residues. Deletions cut 2 bases from V and 7 bases from J, with 15 bases between. Germline V gene lookup returns CDR1 SEHNR and CDR2 FQNEAQ (reference sequence). In DNA form, the CDR3 reads TGTGCCAGCAGCTTACCCCGCGGCGGGACAGAGCAGTACTTC. Amino acid sequence: CASSLPRGGTEQYF.

V usage is TRBV9 and J usage is TRBJ1-1; D remains ambiguous. Per germline, CDR1 SGDLS and CDR2 YYNGEE. CDR3 length equals 15 residues. The V end was cut by 0 bases, the J end by 0 bases, with 9 bases between. The CDR3 nucleotides read TGTGCCAGCAGCGTAGTTGGGAATTTGAACACTGAAGCTTTCTTT. Translation gives CASSVVGNLNTEAFF.

The chain carries TRBV28 and TRBJ1-5, with D unclear. Germline V lookup: CDR1 MDHEN, CDR2 SYDVKM. Trimming stripped 2 bases from V and 7 bases from J, with 18 bases between. There are 16 residues in the CDR3. The CDR3 bases are TGTGCCAGCAGTTTAATGGAGTCAGGTCAGCGACAGCCCCAGCATTTT. It codes for CASSLMESGQRQPQHF. The whole variable domain, filled in from reference TRBV28 and TRBJ1-5, reads DVKVTQSSRYLVKRTGEKVFLECVQDMDHENMFWYRQDPGLGLRLIYFSYDVKMKEKGDIPEGYSVSREKKERFSLILESASTNQTSMYLCASSLMESGQRQPQHFGDGTRLSIL.

The V gene is TRBV6-5, the J gene TRBJ2-5; 7 bases map to TRBD1. The CDR3 sequence is 15 residues long. V dropped 5 bases and J dropped 2; count of bases not matched to a gene: 8. The germline CDR1 and CDR2 sequences are MNHEY and SVGAGI. CDR3 in amino acids: CASSPWTGKQETQYF. As DNA, the CDR3 is TGTGCCAGCAGTCCGTGGACAGGCAAACAAGAGACCCAGTACTTC.

This chain links TRBV9 with TRBJ2-3; 8 bases agree with TRBD1. Germline CDR1 reads SGDLS; CDR2 reads YYNGEE. V shed 4 bases, J shed 1 base, and the junction held 8 bases outside the gene matches. The CDR3 is made up of 16 amino acids. CDR3 region: CASSTSGGGGTDTQYF. CDR3 in DNA: TGTGCCAGCAGCACCTCAGGGGGCGGCGGCACAGATACGCAGTATTTT.

This clone was observed a few times. The chain couples TRBV7-9 to TRBJ2-2; a possible D gene is TRBD1 (5 bases). Germline V gene lookup returns CDR1 SEHNR and CDR2 FQNEAQ (reference sequence). The CDR3 totals 16 residues. Trimming cost V 5 bases and J 4 bases, with 17 bases left between them. The CDR3 reads CASSLWQGPTTGELFF. The CDR3 coding sequence is TGTGCCAGCAGCCTCTGGCAGGGTCCTACCACCGGGGAGCTGTTTTTT.

The chain links TRBV29-1 to TRBJ2-7; D is ambiguous. Trimming stripped 7 bases from V and 1 base from J, with 8 bases between. This CDR3 has 11 residues. In germline, CDR1 is SQVTM, CDR2 ANQGSEA. The CDR3 nucleotides read TGCAGCGCCTCAACGTCCTACGAGCAGTACTTC. Amino acids: CSASTSYEQYF.

The J gene is TRBJ2-5, the V gene TRBV29-1; the match to TRBD2 covers 13 bases. Trimming took 3 bases from V and 0 from J; bases not matched to a gene: 4. The CDR3 runs 16 residues. CDR1 is SQVTM and CDR2 is ANQGSEA in the germline V gene. CDR3 protein: CSVEKTSGGYQETQYF. The CDR3 bases are TGCAGCGTTGAGAAGACTAGCGGGGGGTACCAAGAGACCCAGTACTTC.

CDR3 region: CASRVSYSYEQYF. In nucleotides, the CDR3 is TGTGCCAGCAGAGTCAGCTACTCCTACGAGCAGTACTTC. The chain recombines TRBV13 with TRBJ2-7; D is uncertain. The CDR3 length is 13 residues. V was trimmed by 6 bases and J by 0 bases, leaving 9 bases between them. Germline-derived CDR1 and CDR2 are PRHDT and FYEKMQ (reference sequence).

The chain uses TRBV29-1 and TRBJ2-4; D uncertain. CDR3 length: 11 amino acids. Germline V gene lookup returns CDR1 SQVTM and CDR2 ANQGSEA. The germline V and J ends were trimmed by 5 bases and 2 bases, with 4 bases remaining between them. CDR3 nucleotides: TGCAGCGTTATCTCCAAAAACATTCAGTACTTC. It codes for CSVISKNIQYF.

This clone was counted between two and nine times. The chain employs TRBV9 and TRBJ1-2; D gene uncertain. The V and J ends lost 0 bases and 5 bases respectively, with 8 bases between them. This CDR3 region has 13 residues. Per germline, CDR1 SGDLS and CDR2 YYNGEE. The CDR3 protein is CASSVESGYGYTF. The DNA for the CDR3 is TGTGCCAGCAGCGTAGAATCGGGATATGGCTACACCTTC.

The table lists this clone with a few counts. This chain uses TRBV5-1 with TRBJ2-5, with 12 bases identical to TRBD2. Germline CDR1 reads SGHRS; CDR2 reads YFSETQ. This CDR3 is 16 amino acids long. Unmatched junction bases numbered 5, after V lost 4 bases and J lost 1 base. Here the CDR3 reads CASSPRLAGAQETQYF. DNA for the CDR3: TGCGCCAGCAGCCCCAGACTAGCGGGGGCCCAAGAGACCCAGTACTTC.

V and J are TRBV30 and TRBJ2-1; no firm D call. Germline V CDR1 and CDR2: GTSNPN, SVGIG (reference sequence). Trimming took off 2 bases at V and 10 bases at J, with 9 bases between the two ends. The CDR3 extends over 11 amino acids. Here the CDR3 DNA reads TGTGCCTGGAGTAAGGCAGTCGAGCAGTTCTTC. Its protein product is CAWSKAVEQFF.